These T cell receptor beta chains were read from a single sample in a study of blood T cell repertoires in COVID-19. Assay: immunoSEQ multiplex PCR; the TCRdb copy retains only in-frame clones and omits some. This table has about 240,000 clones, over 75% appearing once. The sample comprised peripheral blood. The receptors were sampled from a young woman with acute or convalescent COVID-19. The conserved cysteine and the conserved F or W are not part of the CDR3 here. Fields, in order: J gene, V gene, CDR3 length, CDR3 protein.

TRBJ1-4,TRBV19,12,ASNTYSGGEKLF
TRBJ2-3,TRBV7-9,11,ASRVAGVAPQY
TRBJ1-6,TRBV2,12,ASVYRAYNSPLH
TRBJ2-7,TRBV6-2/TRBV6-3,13,ASSYVGGQPYEQY
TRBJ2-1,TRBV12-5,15,ASGLVTSGVFYDEQF
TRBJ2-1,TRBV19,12,ASSIASGKNEQF
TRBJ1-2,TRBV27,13,ASSLSRQLIYGYT
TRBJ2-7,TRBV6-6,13,ASSYGLASSYEQY
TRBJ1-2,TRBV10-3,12,AISESMGPGIVT
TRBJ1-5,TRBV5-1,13,ASSPDAGLYQPQH
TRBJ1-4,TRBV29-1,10,SVAGGGEKLF
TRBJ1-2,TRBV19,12,ASSIQTRNYGYT
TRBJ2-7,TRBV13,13,ASSNRGQGTYEQY
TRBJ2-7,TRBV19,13,ASSHPGQRYYEQY
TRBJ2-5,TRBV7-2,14,ASRPGTSGRVETQY
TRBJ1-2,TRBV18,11,ASSPPYIPGYT
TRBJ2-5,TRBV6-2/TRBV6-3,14,ASSSYTQGRRETQY
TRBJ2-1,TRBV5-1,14,ASRRSSGSVVNEQF
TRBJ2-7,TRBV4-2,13,ASSQGTSGNYEQY
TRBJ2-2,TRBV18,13,ASSPAAANTGELF
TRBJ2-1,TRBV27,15,ASSLLLGAGSYNEQF
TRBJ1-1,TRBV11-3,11,ASSLWRATEAF
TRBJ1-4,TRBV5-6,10,ASSNTVEKLF
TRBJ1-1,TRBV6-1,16,ASSERDRGYPMNTEAF
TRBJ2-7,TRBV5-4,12,ASSSTSGRDRQY
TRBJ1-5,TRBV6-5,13,ASRGGNGRHQPQH
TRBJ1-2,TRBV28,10,ASRPGGTAHT
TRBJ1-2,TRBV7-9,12,ASSSNPPSYGYT
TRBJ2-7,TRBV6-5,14,ASSYGSWAVSYEQY
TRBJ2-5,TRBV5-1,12,ASSLRGLGETQY
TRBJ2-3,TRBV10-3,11,AINSETTDTQY
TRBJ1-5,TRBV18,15,ASSLRTGGYSNQPQH
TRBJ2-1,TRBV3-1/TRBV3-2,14,ASSHGTMPLINEQF
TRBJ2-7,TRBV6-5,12,ASTPLAATYEQY
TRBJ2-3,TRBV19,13,ASRYSGRLASTQY
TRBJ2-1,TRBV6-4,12,ASSGGTGGNEQF
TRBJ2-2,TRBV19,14,ASSKLGLANTGELF
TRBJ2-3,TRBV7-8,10,ASSPRGDTQY
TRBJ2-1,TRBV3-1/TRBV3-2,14,ASSQGLAGQNNEQF
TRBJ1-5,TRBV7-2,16,ASSFYAQGAAQNQPQH
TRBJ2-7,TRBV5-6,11,ASSSDYTYEQY
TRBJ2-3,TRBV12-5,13,ASGLGQGSTDTQY